Listed below are T cell receptor beta chains from one sample, sequenced in a study of blood T cell repertoires in COVID-19. Data came from immunoSEQ multiplex PCR; TCRdb stores just in-frame clones and leaves some out. This table holds some 300,000 clones, roughly 86% found once. Sequencing was done on a sample of PBMCs or T cells enriched from blood (not recorded which). These receptors were collected from a woman aged 30 to 39 who had recovered from COVID-19. CDR3s include the opening cysteine and the closing phenylalanine or tryptophan.

j_call	v_call	cdr3_aa
TRBJ2-3	TRBV5-5	CASSPSSTITDTQYF
TRBJ1-5	TRBV5-1	CASSLDTGFQQPQHF
TRBJ1-4	TRBV11-2	CASSLGRMGLFF
TRBJ2-6	TRBV5-1	CASSVTGTHSGANVLTF
TRBJ2-1	TRBV7-9	CASSLGGGGEQFF
TRBJ2-5	TRBV6-1	CASSDGQHPVLHQETQYF
TRBJ2-3	TRBV11-3	CASSLSRDTQYF
TRBJ2-3	TRBV5-1	CASSLGTSGRVGTDTQYF
TRBJ1-1	TRBV6-5	CASKEGMNTEAFF
TRBJ1-1	TRBV10-3	CAIRPGSGNTEAFF
TRBJ1-2	TRBV27	CASSLSQGWAGYTF
TRBJ2-1	TRBV6-5	CASSYSVSGYNEQFF
TRBJ1-2	TRBV27	CASSLSWQGNYGYTF
TRBJ1-1	TRBV6-5	CASSYTFGQGSEAFF
TRBJ2-7	TRBV19	CASSTRQGAMTYEQYF
TRBJ2-1	TRBV14	CASSRRSAVEGNEQFF
TRBJ1-1	TRBV2	CASSEASFLNTEAFF
TRBJ2-3	TRBV10-1	CASSDSGDTQYF
TRBJ1-4	TRBV28	CASSLLTANEKLFF
TRBJ1-2	TRBV3-1/TRBV3-2	CASSQEGVGQGGGYTF
TRBJ1-1	TRBV14	CASSQDLADTEAFF
TRBJ2-1	TRBV27	CASTAGTSDYNEQFF
TRBJ1-2	TRBV4-1	CASSQGVFGRQRDQFYGYTF
TRBJ2-1	TRBV18	CASSLRVNEQFF
TRBJ1-1	TRBV5-1	CASRSGVLATEAFF
TRBJ1-5	TRBV27	CASSLSGSQPQHF
TRBJ2-7	TRBV7-6	CASSARPSDRYEQYF
TRBJ2-7	TRBV6-5	CASSLGAGRSYEQYF
TRBJ1-2	TRBV29-1	CSVTGATGGYGYTF
TRBJ1-5	TRBV2	CASSDVSEEPQHF
TRBJ2-3	TRBV29-1	CSVPAYGSSTDTQYF
TRBJ2-3	TRBV18	CASSRSHSGKPSTDTQYF
TRBJ2-7	TRBV7-9	CASSLPSPKTGGSREQYF
TRBJ2-7	TRBV4-3	CASSQEGTSGSEPYEQYF
TRBJ1-1	TRBV7-8	CASSLEAQFTEAFF
TRBJ2-3	TRBV27	CASSLYGLAAPDTQYF
TRBJ2-5	TRBV4-1	CASSLGAGRETQYF
TRBJ2-1	TRBV30	CAWSVGDNNEQFF
TRBJ2-1	TRBV2	CASSDGYEQFF
TRBJ1-4	TRBV6-5	CASSYGQGGEKLFF
TRBJ2-3	TRBV18	CASSPGITDTQYF
TRBJ1-2	TRBV7-9	CASSRDREEGYTF